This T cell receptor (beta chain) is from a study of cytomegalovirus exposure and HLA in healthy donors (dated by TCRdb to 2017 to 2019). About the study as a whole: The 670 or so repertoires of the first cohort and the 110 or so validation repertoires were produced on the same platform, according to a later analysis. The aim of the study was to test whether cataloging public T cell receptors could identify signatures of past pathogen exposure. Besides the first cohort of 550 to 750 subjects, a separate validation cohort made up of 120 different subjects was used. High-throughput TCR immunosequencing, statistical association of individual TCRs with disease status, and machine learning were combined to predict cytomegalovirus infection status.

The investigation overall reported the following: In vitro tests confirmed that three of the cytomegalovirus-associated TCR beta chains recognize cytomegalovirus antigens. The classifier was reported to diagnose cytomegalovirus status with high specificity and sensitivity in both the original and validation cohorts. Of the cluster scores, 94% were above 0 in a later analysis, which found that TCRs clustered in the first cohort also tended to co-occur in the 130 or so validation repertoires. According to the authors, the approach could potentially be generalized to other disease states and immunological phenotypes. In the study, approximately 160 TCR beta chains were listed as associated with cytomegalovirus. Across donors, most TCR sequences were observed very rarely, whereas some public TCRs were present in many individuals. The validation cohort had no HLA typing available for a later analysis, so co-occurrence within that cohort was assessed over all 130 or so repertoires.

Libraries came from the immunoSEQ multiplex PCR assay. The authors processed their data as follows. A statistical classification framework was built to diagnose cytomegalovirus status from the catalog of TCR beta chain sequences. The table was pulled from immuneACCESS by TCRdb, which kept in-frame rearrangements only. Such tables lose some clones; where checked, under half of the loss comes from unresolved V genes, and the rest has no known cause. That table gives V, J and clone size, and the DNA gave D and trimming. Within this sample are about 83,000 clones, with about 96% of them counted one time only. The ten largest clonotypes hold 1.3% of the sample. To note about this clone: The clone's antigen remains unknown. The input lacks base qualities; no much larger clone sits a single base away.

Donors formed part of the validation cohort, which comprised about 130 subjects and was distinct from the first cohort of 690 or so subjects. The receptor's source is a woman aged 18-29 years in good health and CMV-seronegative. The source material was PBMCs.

In nucleotide form, the sequence is TGTGCCAGCAGCCGGGGGACTAGCGGGTATAAGCAGTTCTTC. The translation is CASSRGTSGYKQFF. This chain joins TRBV5-6 to TRBJ2-1, and 12 junction bases match TRBD2. Trimming takes 4 bases off V and 11 bases off J; junction bases not matched to a gene: 7. CDR1 SGHDT and CDR2 YYEEEE were looked up in the germline V gene. From the cysteine up to the phenylalanine, the CDR3 has a length of 14 residues. The only DNA kept is the CDR3, 42 bases in frame from the first base.